These T cell receptor beta chains were read from a single sample in a study of T cells expressing NK-cell markers. TCRdb re-called the 5' RACE reads; every CDR3 protein appears as one record, without DNA. Its table lists some 500,000 distinct CDR3 sequences. The specimen was blood T cells: a sorted CD56 or NKG2C T cell subset, CD4+ or CD8+ T cells, or bulk PBMC T cells (not recorded which). Every receptor here comes from a woman in her 50s in good health. CDR3s include the opening cysteine and the closing phenylalanine or tryptophan. Fields, in order: V gene, J gene, CDR3 length, CDR3 protein.

v_gene: TRBV2
j_gene: TRBJ2-1
len: 14
CDR3aa: CASSETRSYNEQFF

v_gene: TRBV12-3/TRBV12-4
j_gene: TRBJ2-5
len: 13
CDR3aa: CASSFGQDYPQYF

v_gene: TRBV6-1
j_gene: TRBJ2-3
len: 12
CDR3aa: CASSPGLDTQYF

v_gene: TRBV12-3/TRBV12-4
j_gene: TRBJ1-2
len: 13
CDR3aa: CASSLRQVRGYTF

v_gene: TRBV5-1
j_gene: TRBJ2-3
len: 12
CDR3aa: CASSAHEDTQYF

v_gene: TRBV7-9
j_gene: TRBJ1-2
len: 15
CDR3aa: CASSLGVRGNYGYTF

v_gene: TRBV7-8
j_gene: TRBJ2-3
len: 17
CDR3aa: CASSLLVRGLGTDTQYF

v_gene: TRBV18
j_gene: TRBJ2-3
len: 15
CDR3aa: CASSPGGQRTDTQYF

v_gene: TRBV28
j_gene: TRBJ1-2
len: 15
CDR3aa: CASSWGGQGIGGYTF

v_gene: TRBV3-1
j_gene: TRBJ2-7
len: 13
CDR3aa: CASRLSERYEQYF

v_gene: TRBV14
j_gene: TRBJ2-3
len: 17
CDR3aa: CASSQEGGRLATDTQYF

v_gene: TRBV3-1
j_gene: TRBJ2-3
len: 15
CDR3aa: CASSPLAGRADTQYF